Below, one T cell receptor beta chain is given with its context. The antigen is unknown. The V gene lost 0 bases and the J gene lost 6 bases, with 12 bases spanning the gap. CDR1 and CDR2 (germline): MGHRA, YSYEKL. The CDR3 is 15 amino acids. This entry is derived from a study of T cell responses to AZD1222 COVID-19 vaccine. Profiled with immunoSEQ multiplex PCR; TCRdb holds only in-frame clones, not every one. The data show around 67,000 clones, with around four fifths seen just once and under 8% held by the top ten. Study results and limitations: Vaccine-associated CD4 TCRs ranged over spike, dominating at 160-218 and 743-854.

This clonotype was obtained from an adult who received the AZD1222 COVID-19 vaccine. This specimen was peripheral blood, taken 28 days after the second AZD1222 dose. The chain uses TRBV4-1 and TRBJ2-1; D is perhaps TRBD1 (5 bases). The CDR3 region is CASSQEGRTPNEQFF. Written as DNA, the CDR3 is TGCGCCAGCAGCCAAGAGGGTAGGACACCCAATGAGCAGTTCTTC.